Shown below are 3 T cell receptor beta chains from a single sample sequenced in a study of blood T cells in healthy people across ages. Primed by a sample-barcoded 5' primer and a J-beta primer mix, a second PCR proceeded for about 7 to 11 cycles. TCRdb fed the 5' RACE reads into MiXCR, producing one record per CDR3 protein. The table has about 640,000 distinct CDR3 sequences, 45% to 65% seen once; the top ten hold roughly 34%. Sequencing input: blood. All receptors derive from a man aged 55 to 70 in good health.

The rearrangement links TRBV12-3 or TRBV12-4 to TRBJ1-2; TRBD1 matches 7 bases. V was clipped by 1 base and J by 8 bases; unmatched bases: 10. CDR3 size: 15 residues. The CDR3 spells CASSLGGDSFRGYTF. The CDR3 DNA reads TGTGCCAGCAGTTTAGGGGGGGACAGTTTCCGGGGCTACACCTTC.

This clonotype was seen more than once but under ten times. The rearrangement joins TRBV29-1 to TRBJ2-5, with 8 bases identical to TRBD1. V shed 8 bases and J 5 bases; nucleotides not matched to a gene: 7. CDR3 length equals 12 residues. Per germline, CDR1 SQVTM and CDR2 ANQGSEA. Written as DNA, the CDR3 is TGCAGCTCCGGACAGGGATGGGAGACCCAGTACTTC. Amino acid sequence: CSSGQGWETQYF.

The chain joins TRBV10-3 to TRBJ2-5; 11 nucleotides match TRBD2. The CDR3 has 15 amino acids. Unmatched junction bases numbered 15, after V lost 7 bases and J lost 11 bases. Germline V gene data show CDR1 as ENHRY and CDR2 as SYGVKD. For the CDR3, the DNA is TGTGCCATCAAGACGACTAGCGGGATTGTGGATGAGCAGTACTTC. This gives the protein CAIKTTSGIVDEQYF.